The rows below give T cell receptor beta chains drawn from one sample of a study of blood T cell repertoires in COVID-19. The data were produced by immunoSEQ multiplex PCR, yet TCRdb's version contains in-frame clones alone and is incomplete. The sample contains fewer than 150,000 clones, around four fifths of which appear only once. The sequenced material came from PBMCs or T cells enriched from blood (not recorded which). Receptor source: a man in his thirties or forties who had recovered from COVID-19. Each CDR3 is given with its conserved first and last residue. The D gene is left open where the match is weak. A row's size may be missing; if present it is once, few, many or a size class.

v_call	d_call	clone_size	j_call	cdr3_nt	cdr3_aa
TRBV14	-	-	TRBJ1-6	TGTGCCAGCAGCCAAGATTCCAGGGGTAATTCACCCCTCCACTTT	CASSQDSRGNSPLHF
TRBV19	-	few	TRBJ1-1	TGTGCCAGTAGCACCGCAGGGTTTACTGAAGCTTTCTTT	CASSTAGFTEAFF
TRBV12-5	TRBD1	-	TRBJ1-1	TGTGCTAGTGGTCCCACGATGCCGGGACAGGGGTTCACTGAAGCTTTCTTT	CASGPTMPGQGFTEAFF
TRBV5-6	-	-	TRBJ1-1	TGTGCCAGCAGCTACCAAGACATGCCCCCGGCCTTT	CASSYQDMPPAF
TRBV9	-	-	TRBJ2-3	TGTGCCAGCAGCGTAGCTGGACAGCCGACAGATACGCAGTATTTT	CASSVAGQPTDTQYF
TRBV3-1/TRBV3-2	-	-	TRBJ1-6	TGTGCCAGCAGCCAAGATATAGGGCCAGGCGGGAATTCACCCCTCCACTTT	CASSQDIGPGGNSPLHF
TRBV19	TRBD1	-	TRBJ1-1	TGTGCCAGTAACCGTTACAGGGGACACACTGAAGCTTTCTTT	CASNRYRGHTEAFF
TRBV6-5	-	-	TRBJ2-6	TGTGCCAGCAGTTACCCCGACAGGAGTGGGGCCAACGTCCTGACTTTC	CASSYPDRSGANVLTF
TRBV20-1	TRBD2	-	TRBJ2-7	TGCAGTGCTAGTCGACCTAGCGGAAGCTCCTACGAGCAGTACTTC	CSASRPSGSSYEQYF
TRBV25-1	TRBD2	once	TRBJ2-3	TGTGCCAGCAGTGAATACGGGGGGGCCCTAGATACGCAGTATTTT	CASSEYGGALDTQYF
TRBV7-2	TRBD2	-	TRBJ2-1	TGTGCCAGCAGCTTATGGGGGAGGGCCTACAATGAGCAGTTCTTC	CASSLWGRAYNEQFF
TRBV4-2	TRBD2	-	TRBJ2-4	TGTGCCAGCAGCCAAGAGGTAGCGGGGGACATTCAGTACTTC	CASSQEVAGDIQYF
TRBV24-1	TRBD1	-	TRBJ2-3	TGTGCCACCAGTGATGACAGGGGGCCGTCAGATACGCAGTATTTT	CATSDDRGPSDTQYF
TRBV6-5	TRBD1	few	TRBJ2-7	TGTGCCGGATCCCGGGACAGGGGGACCTACGAGCAGTACTTC	CAGSRDRGTYEQYF
TRBV6-5	-	-	TRBJ1-1	TGTGCCAGCAGCGCCGACAGGCAGTCGACTTTCTTT	CASSADRQSTFF
TRBV5-1	TRBD1	-	TRBJ1-2	TGCGCCAGCAGCCCTGGGACAGGGCACGGCTACACCTTC	CASSPGTGHGYTF
TRBV18	-	once	TRBJ2-7	TGTGCCAGCTCGCCCGGGGCAGGGGGAGGCGACGAGCAGTACTTC	CASSPGAGGGDEQYF
TRBV2	-	-	TRBJ1-1	TGTGCCAGCAGTGTGTCGTTGAACACTGAAGCTTTCTTT	CASSVSLNTEAFF
TRBV6-6	-	few	TRBJ1-5	TGTGCCAGCAGTCCTTTACAGGGCGGGGGATTTGAGAGTCAGCCCCAGCATTTT	CASSPLQGGGFESQPQHF
TRBV5-1	-	once	TRBJ1-1	TGCGCCAGCAGCTCCTTTGAGGGGGAGACTGAAGCTTTCTTT	CASSSFEGETEAFF
TRBV19	-	-	TRBJ2-1	TGTGCCAGTAGTATAGAGGGAGTCAATGAGCAGTTCTTC	CASSIEGVNEQFF
TRBV30	TRBD2	-	TRBJ2-2	TGTGCCTGGAGTGTAAATGTTATCGGGAGGGGCGGCGGGGAGCTGTTTTTT	CAWSVNVIGRGGGELFF
TRBV24-1	TRBD1	-	TRBJ1-6	TGTGCCACCAGTGACCAGGGACAGGGGGACCCAAGCTCCTATAATTCACCCCTCCACTTT	CATSDQGQGDPSSYNSPLHF
TRBV19	TRBD1	-	TRBJ1-3	TGTGCCAGTAGTTTTCGCCGGGACAGAGGAAACACCATATATTTT	CASSFRRDRGNTIYF
TRBV5-1	-	-	TRBJ2-3	TGCGCCAGCAGCCTAGGGGCAGCTAGCACAGATACGCAGTATTTT	CASSLGAASTDTQYF
TRBV15	TRBD2	-	TRBJ2-7	TGTGCCACCAGCAGTCAAAGCGGGACGACCTACGAGCAGTACTTC	CATSSQSGTTYEQYF
TRBV6-5	TRBD1	-	TRBJ1-2	TGTGCCAGCAGTCCTCGACAGGGGGCGCTGGATGGCTACACCTTC	CASSPRQGALDGYTF
TRBV6-5	TRBD1	-	TRBJ1-6	TGTGCCACCCACCGAGGGGACAGAGATAATTCACCCCTCCACTTT	CATHRGDRDNSPLHF
TRBV21-1	-	-	TRBJ2-4	TGTGCCAGCAGCAAAGCGCTAGCGGGGGTAAACATTCAGTACTTC	CASSKALAGVNIQYF
TRBV21-1	-	-	TRBJ2-5	TGTGCCAGCACCCAAAGGGAGGAGACCCAGTACTTC	CASTQREETQYF
TRBV5-1	-	-	TRBJ2-7	TGCGCCAGCAGCTTGGAGGGGGGGCTCAGCTCCTACGAGCAGTACTTC	CASSLEGGLSSYEQYF
TRBV6-5	TRBD1	-	TRBJ1-2	TGTGCCAGCAGTTACTCGACAGGGCAGGGCTACACCTTC	CASSYSTGQGYTF
TRBV3-1/TRBV3-2	-	-	TRBJ2-1	TGTGCCAGCAGCCAATCCATGGGGCTAGCGCCCTACAATGAGCAGTTCTTC	CASSQSMGLAPYNEQFF
TRBV7-8	-	-	TRBJ2-4	TGTGCCAGCAGCGCGGATAGTGCCAAAAACATTCAGTACTTC	CASSADSAKNIQYF
TRBV19	TRBD1	-	TRBJ1-6	TGTGCCAGTAGTAGGGGACAGCGAGACGTAAATTCACCCCTCCACTTT	CASSRGQRDVNSPLHF
TRBV28	-	once	TRBJ1-5	TGTGCCAGCAAAACAGGGACCCAGCCCCAGCATTTT	CASKTGTQPQHF
TRBV9	-	-	TRBJ1-1	TGTGCCAGCAGCGTAACGGGGGAGATCACTGAAGCTTTCTTT	CASSVTGEITEAFF
TRBV19	TRBD1	few	TRBJ1-6	TGTGCCAGTAGTGGGGACAGCTTTCCCTATAATTCACCCCTCCACTTT	CASSGDSFPYNSPLHF
TRBV18	-	-	TRBJ1-2	TGTGCCAGCTCACCACCAGAACGGAGGATGTCTGGCTACACCTTC	CASSPPERRMSGYTF
TRBV4-1	-	-	TRBJ1-1	TGCGCCAGCAGCCAGGGCAGGGAGAACACTGAAGCTTTCTTT	CASSQGRENTEAFF
TRBV25-1	-	-	TRBJ1-2	TGTGCCAGCAGTTCGGACACATCACCATACTATGGCTACACCTTC	CASSSDTSPYYGYTF
TRBV2	-	-	TRBJ2-1	TGTGCCAGCAGGAGGACGGCTAGCCGAGAAAACAATGAGCAGTTCTTC	CASRRTASRENNEQFF
TRBV19	-	-	TRBJ1-5	TGTGCCAGTAGCACCGGGAAGGGTCGCAATCAGCCCCAGCATTTT	CASSTGKGRNQPQHF
TRBV6-5	-	few	TRBJ1-5	TGTGCCAGCAGGGGAGGGCCAGCCGGGCCCCAGCATTTT	CASRGGPAGPQHF
TRBV7-9	-	-	TRBJ2-3	TGTGCCAGCAGCTTAACCGGGATCTCAACAGATACGCAGTATTTT	CASSLTGISTDTQYF
TRBV9	-	-	TRBJ1-2	TGTGCCAGCAGCCCCGACAGGCCAGGGTCCTATGGCTACACCTTC	CASSPDRPGSYGYTF
TRBV28	-	-	TRBJ1-4	TGTGCCACCTGTTTGGCATGGCGGAATGAAAAACTGTTTTTT	CATCLAWRNEKLFF